These T cell receptor beta chains were read from a single sample in a study of neurological immune-mediated disorders. TCRdb re-derived calls from the 5' RACE reads in MiXCR, one entry per CDR3 protein. The profile shows 60,000 to 85,000 distinct CDR3 sequences, 4.5% to 5.5% of them singletons. Sequencing was carried out using PBMCs. The receptors derive from a woman in her 70s with multiple sclerosis. Each CDR3 is given with its conserved first and last residue. The order of the fields is clone size, V gene, CDR3 length, J gene, D gene, CDR3 protein, CDR3 DNA. The D gene is left open where the match is weak. The listing skips clone size in some rows; elsewhere it reads once, few, many or a size class.

>many|TRBV9|14|TRBJ1-1|-
CASSKKQGTDEAFF
TGTGCCAGCAGCAAGAAACAGGGAACGGATGAAGCTTTCTTT
>many|TRBV7-3|13|TRBJ2-5|TRBD1
CASSADRGETQYF
TGTGCCAGCAGCGCCGACAGGGGAGAGACCCAGTACTTC
>many|TRBV20-1|14|TRBJ2-3|TRBD2
CSARTGLAGDTQYF
TGCAGTGCCCGAACGGGACTAGCGGGAGATACGCAGTATTTT
>-|TRBV20-1|14|TRBJ2-3|TRBD2
CSAGPGLITDTQYF
TGCAGTGCTGGACCGGGACTAATCACAGATACGCAGTATTTT
>few|TRBV6-5|16|TRBJ1-3|-
CASSYGFVSSGNTIYF
TGTGCCAGCAGTTACGGATTCGTCAGCTCTGGAAACACCATATATTTT
>many|TRBV27|16|TRBJ2-1|-
CASSLSTWGLYNEQFF
TGTGCCAGCAGCCTTTCTACGTGGGGGCTCTACAATGAGCAGTTCTTC
>-|TRBV29-1|12|TRBJ2-2|-
CSVDFPGGELFF
TGCAGCGTTGACTTCCCAGGCGGGGAGCTGTTTTTT
>many|TRBV5-1|14|TRBJ1-2|TRBD1
CASSLERTGSGYTF
TGCGCCAGCAGCTTGGAAAGGACAGGGAGTGGCTACACCTTC
>many|TRBV5-1|14|TRBJ2-1|-
CASSPTGSGNEQFF
TGCGCCAGCAGCCCTACAGGTTCCGGCAATGAGCAGTTCTTC
>few|TRBV7-2|18|TRBJ2-5|-
CASSPRGASGTGLETQYF
TGTGCCAGCAGCCCGAGGGGGGCTAGCGGGACAGGGTTAGAGACCCAGTACTTC
>many|TRBV6-2/TRBV6-3|19|TRBJ2-3|TRBD2
CASSYPLPGTSGRTDTQYF
TGTGCCAGCAGTTACCCCCTCCCCGGGACTAGCGGGAGAACAGATACGCAGTATTTT
>medium-sized|TRBV5-5|13|TRBJ2-1|TRBD2
CASSRGLANEQFF
TGTGCCAGCAGCCGGGGACTAGCTAATGAGCAGTTCTTC
>many|TRBV12-3/TRBV12-4|14|TRBJ2-7|-
CASSFMGASYEQYF
TGTGCCAGCAGTTTTATGGGAGCTTCCTACGAGCAGTACTTC
>many|TRBV4-1|15|TRBJ1-4|TRBD1
CASSLGTGRAEKLFF
TGCGCCAGCAGCCTGGGGACAGGGAGGGCCGAAAAACTGTTTTTT
>many|TRBV5-6|14|TRBJ2-7|-
CASNLRGATYEQYF
TGTGCCAGCAACCTCCGGGGGGCCACCTACGAGCAGTACTTC
>many|TRBV7-3|16|TRBJ2-1|-
CASSLTRTASYNEQFF
TGTGCCAGCAGCTTAACGAGAACAGCGTCCTACAATGAGCAGTTCTTC
>many|TRBV20-1|12|TRBJ2-7|TRBD2
CSASGRVYEQYF
TGCAGTGCTAGCGGGAGGGTCTACGAGCAGTACTTC
>few|TRBV5-6|16|TRBJ2-3|TRBD2
CASSRQTSGSTDTQYF
TGTGCCAGCAGCCGTCAGACTAGCGGGAGCACAGATACGCAGTATTTT
>-|TRBV18|18|TRBJ2-2|TRBD1
CASSPPTGTGKNTGELFF
TGTGCCAGCTCACCTCCTACCGGGACAGGAAAGAACACCGGGGAGCTGTTTTTT
>many|TRBV29-1|12|TRBJ1-2|-
CSVTVTNYGYTF
TGCAGCGTTACAGTTACTAACTATGGCTACACCTTC
>many|TRBV7-2|14|TRBJ1-6|-
CASSLRQYNSPLHF
TGTGCCAGCAGCCTTCGACAGTATAATTCACCCCTCCACTTT
>many|TRBV20-1|14|TRBJ2-1|-
CSALGLPSTNEQFF
TGCAGTGCGCTGGGACTGCCTTCTACAAATGAGCAGTTCTTC
>many|TRBV20-1|13|TRBJ1-5|-
CSAAAYSNQPQHF
TGCAGTGCGGCGGCTTATAGCAATCAGCCCCAGCATTTT
>many|TRBV7-2|13|TRBJ1-2|-
CASSFRRGDGYTF
TGTGCCAGCAGCTTCCGCCGGGGGGATGGCTACACCTTC
>few|TRBV12-3/TRBV12-4|14|TRBJ1-6|-
CASSFGRPNSPLHF
TGTGCCAGCAGTTTTGGGAGGCCAAATTCACCCCTCCACTTT
>-|TRBV6-2/TRBV6-3|14|TRBJ2-5|-
CASSWLAPQETQYF
TGTGCCAGCAGTTGGTTAGCGCCGCAAGAGACCCAGTACTTC
>many|TRBV5-1|15|TRBJ1-1|-
CASSLVVGADGEAFF
TGCGCCAGCAGCTTGGTCGTGGGGGCGGACGGTGAAGCTTTCTTT
>-|TRBV5-1|14|TRBJ1-1|-
CASSFTEGISEAFF
TGCGCCAGCAGCTTCACCGAGGGTATTTCTGAAGCTTTCTTT
>many|TRBV4-1|15|TRBJ2-2|-
CASTLQAGNTGELFF
TGCGCCAGCACCCTCCAAGCTGGTAACACCGGGGAGCTGTTTTTT
>many|TRBV20-1|12|TRBJ2-7|-
CSARNSYYEQYF
TGCAGTGCTAGAAACAGTTACTACGAGCAGTACTTC
>many|TRBV5-6|15|TRBJ2-5|TRBD1
CASSLGDRVQETQYF
TGTGCCAGCAGCTTGGGGGACAGGGTACAAGAGACCCAGTACTTC
>many|TRBV6-2/TRBV6-3|14|TRBJ2-2|-
CASTVKGVPGELFF
TGTGCCAGCACCGTAAAAGGGGTCCCCGGGGAGCTGTTTTTT
>many|TRBV3-1|12|TRBJ2-1|TRBD2
CASSQLAGGQFF
TGTGCCAGCAGCCAACTAGCGGGAGGACAGTTCTTC
>-|TRBV10-3|13|TRBJ1-5|TRBD1
CAAQGGGNQPQHF
TGTGCCGCTCAGGGGGGGGGGAATCAGCCCCAGCATTTT
>many|TRBV28|15|TRBJ1-1|-
CASRSYQGQDTEAFF
TGTGCCAGCAGATCTTACCAGGGGCAGGACACTGAAGCTTTCTTT
>-|TRBV9|13|TRBJ2-7|-
CANSVGTYGEQYF
TGTGCCAACAGCGTAGGGACCTACGGCGAGCAGTACTTC
>-|TRBV4-3|15|TRBJ1-1|TRBD1
CASSQAQDRVTEAFF
TGCGCCAGCAGCCAAGCACAGGACAGGGTCACTGAAGCTTTCTTT
>many|TRBV5-1|13|TRBJ2-1|TRBD2
CASKTSGYNEQFF
TGCGCCAGCAAGACTAGCGGCTACAATGAGCAGTTCTTC
>many|TRBV4-3|16|TRBJ2-6|-
CASSPSGHPGANVLTF
TGCGCCAGCAGCCCTTCCGGACATCCTGGGGCCAACGTCCTGACTTTC
>many|TRBV24-1|16|TRBJ2-5|TRBD2
CATSDAGTSDQETQYF
TGTGCCACCAGTGATGCCGGGACTAGCGATCAAGAGACCCAGTACTTC
>-|TRBV7-2|13|TRBJ1-6|-
CASSLEAGSPLHF
TGTGCCAGCAGCTTAGAGGCGGGTTCACCCCTCCACTTT